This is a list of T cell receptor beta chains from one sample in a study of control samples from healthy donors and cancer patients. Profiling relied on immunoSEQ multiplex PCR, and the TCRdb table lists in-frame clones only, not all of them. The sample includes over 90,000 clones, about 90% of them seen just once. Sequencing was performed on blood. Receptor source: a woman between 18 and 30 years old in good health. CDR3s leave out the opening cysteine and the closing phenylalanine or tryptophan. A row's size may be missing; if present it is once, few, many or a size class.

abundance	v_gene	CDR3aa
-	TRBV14	ASSQETGRKEKLF
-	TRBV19	ASSTPGQGNYGYT
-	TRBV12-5	ASGLVVGWDSYEQY
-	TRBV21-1	ASSNRGLALNEQY
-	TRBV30	AWTRKLNTEAF
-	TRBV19	ASSPSGENTDTQY
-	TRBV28	ASRAGYGAQY
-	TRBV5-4	ASSPDGSGRTNQQF
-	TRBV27	ASRGDYASYNEQF
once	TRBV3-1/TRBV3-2	ASSQDHGRNTIY
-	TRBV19	ASTPHPSVGLLGETQY